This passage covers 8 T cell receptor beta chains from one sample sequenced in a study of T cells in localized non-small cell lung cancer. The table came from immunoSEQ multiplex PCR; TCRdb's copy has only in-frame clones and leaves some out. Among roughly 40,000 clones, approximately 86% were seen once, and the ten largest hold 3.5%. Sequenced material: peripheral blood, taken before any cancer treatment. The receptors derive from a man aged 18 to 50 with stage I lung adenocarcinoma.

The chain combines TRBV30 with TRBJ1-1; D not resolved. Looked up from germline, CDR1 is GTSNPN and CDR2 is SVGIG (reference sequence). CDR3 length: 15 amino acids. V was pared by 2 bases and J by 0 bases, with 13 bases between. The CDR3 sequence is CAWSPKKAMNTEAFF. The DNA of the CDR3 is TGTGCCTGGAGTCCAAAAAAGGCTATGAACACTGAAGCTTTCTTT.

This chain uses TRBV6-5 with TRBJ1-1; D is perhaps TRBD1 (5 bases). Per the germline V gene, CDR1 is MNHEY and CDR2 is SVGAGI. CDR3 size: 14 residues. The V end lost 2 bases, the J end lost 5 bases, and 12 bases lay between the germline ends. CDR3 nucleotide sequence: TGTGCCAGCAGTTACGGGATGGGGGGGACTGAAGCTTTCTTT. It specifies CASSYGMGGTEAFF.

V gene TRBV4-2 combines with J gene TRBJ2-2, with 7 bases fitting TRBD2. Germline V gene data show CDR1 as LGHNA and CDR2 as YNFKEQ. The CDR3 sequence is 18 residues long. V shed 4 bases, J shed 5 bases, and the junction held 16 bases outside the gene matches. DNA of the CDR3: TGTGCCAGCAGCCCCGCAGAGAGGCGGGGGTCGGGAACCGGGGAGCTGTTTTTT. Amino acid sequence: CASSPAERRGSGTGELFF.

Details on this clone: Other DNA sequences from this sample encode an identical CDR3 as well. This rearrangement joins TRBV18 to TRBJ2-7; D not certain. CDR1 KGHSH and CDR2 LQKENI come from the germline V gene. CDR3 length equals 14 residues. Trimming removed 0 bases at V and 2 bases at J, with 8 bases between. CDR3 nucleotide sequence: TGTGCCAGCTCACCACCAGACACCCCCTACGAGCAGTACTTC. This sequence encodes CASSPPDTPYEQYF.

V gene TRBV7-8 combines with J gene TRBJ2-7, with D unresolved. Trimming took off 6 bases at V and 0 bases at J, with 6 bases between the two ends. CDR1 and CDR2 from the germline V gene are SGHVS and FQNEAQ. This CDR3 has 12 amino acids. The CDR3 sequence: CASSPGSYEQYF. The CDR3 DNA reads TGTGCCAGCAGTCCAGGCTCCTACGAGCAGTACTTC. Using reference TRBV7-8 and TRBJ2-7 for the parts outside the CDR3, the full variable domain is GAGVSQSPRYKVAKRGQDVALRCDPISGHVSLFWYQQALGQGPEFLTYFQNEAQLDKSGLPSDRFFAERPEGSVSTLKIQRTQQEDSAVYLCASSPGSYEQYFGPGTRLTVT.

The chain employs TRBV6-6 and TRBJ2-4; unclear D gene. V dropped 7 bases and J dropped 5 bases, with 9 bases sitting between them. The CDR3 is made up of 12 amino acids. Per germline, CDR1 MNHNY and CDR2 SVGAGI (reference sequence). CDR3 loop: CASKKEENIQYF. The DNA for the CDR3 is TGTGCCAGCAAAAAAGAGGAAAACATTCAGTACTTC.

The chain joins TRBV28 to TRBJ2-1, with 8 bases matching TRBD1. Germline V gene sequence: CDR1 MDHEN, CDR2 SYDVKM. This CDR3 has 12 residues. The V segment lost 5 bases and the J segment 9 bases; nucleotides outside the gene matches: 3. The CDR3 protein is CASSIQGGEQFF. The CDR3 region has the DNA TGTGCCAGCAGTATACAGGGGGGTGAGCAGTTCTTC.

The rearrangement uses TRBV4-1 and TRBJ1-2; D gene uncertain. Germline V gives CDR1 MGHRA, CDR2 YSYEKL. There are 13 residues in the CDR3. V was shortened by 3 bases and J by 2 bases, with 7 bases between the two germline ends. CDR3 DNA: TGCGCCAGCAGCCACCCAGAGAACTATGGCTACACCTTC. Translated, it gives CASSHPENYGYTF.